A single sample gave rise to the 16 T cell receptor beta chains below, sequenced in a study of cytomegalovirus exposure and HLA in healthy donors. The PCR was carried out with 60 Vbeta primers and 13 Jbeta primers. TCRdb keeps only in-frame clones here, not all; method: immunoSEQ multiplex PCR. The sample includes about 140,000 clones, roughly four fifths seen only once; the top ten take about 3.4%. The sample comprised PBMCs. The receptors were sampled from a man aged 18 to 30 in good health and CMV-seropositive.

This chain connects TRBV19 to TRBJ2-1; the D gene is possibly TRBD1 (6 bases). This CDR3 is built from 12 residues. V lost 6 bases, J lost 3 bases, and 6 bases lay in between. Per germline, CDR1 LNHDA and CDR2 SQIVND (reference sequence). The CDR3 loop reads CASRQGYNEQFF. The CDR3, as DNA: TGTGCCAGTAGACAGGGCTACAATGAGCAGTTCTTC.

The chain joins TRBV11-2 to TRBJ2-3, with D maybe TRBD1 (6 bases). Germline V CDR1 and CDR2: SGHAT, FQNNGV. The CDR3 covers 15 residues. The germline V and J ends were trimmed by 6 bases and 5 bases, with 18 bases remaining between them. Here the CDR3 reads CASSTYGRTVDTQYF. The CDR3 DNA reads as TGTGCCAGCAGTACCTACGGACGGACAGTAGATACGCAGTATTTT.

CDR3 in amino acids: CASSLLVNTGELFF. CDR3 sequence (DNA): TGTGCCAGCAGCTTGTTAGTAAACACCGGGGAGCTGTTTTTT. V is TRBV7-9 and J is TRBJ2-2; D is uncertain. The germline V and J ends were trimmed by 3 bases and 2 bases, with 7 bases remaining between them. The CDR3 covers 14 residues. Germline loops: CDR1 SEHNR, CDR2 FQNEAQ (reference sequence).

The rearrangement uses TRBV7-9 and TRBJ2-5, with TRBD1 matching 8 bases. The CDR3 runs to 15 residues. The germline V gene has CDR1 SEHNR and CDR2 FQNEAQ (reference sequence). Trimming took 1 base from V and 1 from J; bases not matched to a gene: 2. The CDR3 DNA reads TGTGCCAGCAGCTTAGTGGGGACAGGCCAAGAGACCCAGTACTTC. This gives the protein CASSLVGTGQETQYF.

This clone was picked up one time. The V gene is TRBV29-1, the J gene TRBJ2-7; tentatively, D is TRBD1 (6 bases). The CDR3 sequence is 13 residues long. Germline V CDR1 and CDR2: SQVTM, ANQGSEA. V was pared by 4 bases and J by 0 bases, with 10 bases between. The CDR3 region has the DNA TGCAGCGTTGGTCGACAGGCCTCCTACGAGCAGTACTTC. Protein sequence: CSVGRQASYEQYF.

The chain couples TRBV28 to TRBJ2-3; 14 bases map to TRBD2. Germline values: CDR1 MDHEN, CDR2 SYDVKM. The V gene end was trimmed by 6 bases and the J gene end by 8 bases; junction bases not matched to a gene: 7. The CDR3 extends over 15 amino acids. CDR3 coding DNA: TGTGCCAGCAGCCGCGGGACTAGCGGGAGACCTACGCAGTATTTT. Its translation: CASSRGTSGRPTQYF.

The chain uses TRBV2 and TRBJ2-1, with 8 bases aligning to TRBD2. CDR1 and CDR2 from the germline V gene are SNHLY and FYNNEI. The junction had 8 bases not matched to a gene; V was cut back by 4 bases and J by 9 bases. There are 14 residues in the CDR3. CDR3 residues: CASSVSGKGLEQFF. The CDR3 bases are TGTGCCAGCAGTGTTAGCGGGAAAGGACTTGAGCAGTTCTTC.

J is TRBJ1-1 and V is TRBV9; D perhaps matches TRBD1 (5 bases). The V gene's germline CDR1 is SGDLS and CDR2 YYNGEE. The CDR3 spans 13 residues. Trimming left V 3 bases short and J 3 bases short, with 9 bases between. CDR3 nucleotides: TGTGCCAGCAGCGATAGACAGCACACTGAAGCTTTCTTT. Its protein product is CASSDRQHTEAFF. The full variable domain, its missing parts supplied by reference TRBV9 and TRBJ1-1, is DSGVTQTPKHLITATGQRVTLRCSPRSGDLSVYWYQQSLDQGLQFLIQYYNGEERAKGNILERFSAQQFPDLHSELNLSSLELGDSALYFCASSDRQHTEAFFGQGTRLTVV.

The J gene is TRBJ2-7, the V gene TRBV7-9; 7 bases are a match to TRBD2. The V and J ends lost 4 bases and 3 bases, in that order; junction bases with no gene match: 3. The CDR3 loop spans 13 amino acids. CDR1 SEHNR and CDR2 FQNEAQ come from the germline V gene (reference sequence). The CDR3 DNA is TGTGCCAGCAGCTCACTAGCGCACTACGAGCAGTACTTC. It encodes CASSSLAHYEQYF.

This rearrangement joins TRBV10-2 to TRBJ1-1, with 7 bases identical to TRBD1. Germline-derived CDR1 and CDR2 are WSHSY and SAAADI. The J segment lost 3 bases and the V segment lost 10 bases, leaving 11 bases of the junction unmatched. The length of the CDR3 is 14 residues. CDR3 bases: TGCGCCATCAGCAAAAGGGGGCCGGACACTGAAGCTTTCTTT. Its translation is CAISKRGPDTEAFF.

The chain carries TRBV19 and TRBJ1-1; D not certain. The V and J ends lost 6 bases and 1 base respectively, with 9 bases between them. Germline lookup yields CDR1 LNHDA and CDR2 SQIVND (reference sequence). The CDR3 has 13 residues. The CDR3 loop is CASSYTANTEAFF. The CDR3 DNA sequence: TGTGCCAGTAGCTATACAGCGAACACTGAAGCTTTCTTT.

The V and J genes are TRBV5-1 and TRBJ2-1; TRBD1 matches at 7 bases. The CDR3 is 15 residues long. The V gene end was trimmed by 1 base and the J gene end by 5 bases; junction bases not matched to a gene: 6. In germline, CDR1 is SGHRS, CDR2 YFSETQ. The CDR3 loop is CASSLWTGRDNEQFF. The CDR3 region has the DNA TGCGCCAGCAGCTTGTGGACAGGTCGGGACAATGAGCAGTTCTTC.

V usage is TRBV7-8 and J usage is TRBJ2-7; D remains ambiguous. V shed 5 bases and J shed 4 bases, with 9 bases lying between them. The CDR3 extends over 12 amino acids. From germline, CDR1 is SGHVS and CDR2 FQNEAQ. CDR3 bases: TGTGCCAGCAGCACCCACCGGTACGAGCAGTACTTC. This codes for CASSTHRYEQYF.

CDR3 region: CASSYSRVGRYTF. The CDR3 DNA sequence: TGTGCCAGCAGTTACTCGAGGGTAGGGCGCTACACCTTC. The chain recombines TRBV6-5 with TRBJ1-2; no firm D call. CDR1 MNHEY and CDR2 SVGAGI come from the germline V gene. This CDR3 spans 13 amino acids. V lost 0 bases and J 9 bases, leaving 11 bases between the germline ends.

The chain links TRBV14 to TRBJ2-7; TRBD2 matches 7 bases. The junction had 17 bases not matched to a gene; V was cut back by 0 bases and J by 6 bases. The CDR3 loop spans 18 amino acids. CDR1 and CDR2 from the germline V gene are SGHDN and FVKESK. CDR3: CASSQDTPKTSSRGEQYF. The CDR3 bases are TGTGCCAGCAGCCAAGATACACCCAAGACTAGCTCTAGGGGCGAGCAGTACTTC.

DNA of the CDR3: TGCGCCAGCAGCTTGTTCAGTCAGTCTACTAGTCCTTCCTATGGCTACACCTTC. Protein product: CASSLFSQSTSPSYGYTF. This chain connects TRBV5-1 to TRBJ1-2; D is uncertain. The CDR3 is 18 residues long. Germline CDR1 and CDR2: SGHRS and YFSETQ. The ends were cut back, 1 base at V and 4 bases at J, with 23 bases in the middle.